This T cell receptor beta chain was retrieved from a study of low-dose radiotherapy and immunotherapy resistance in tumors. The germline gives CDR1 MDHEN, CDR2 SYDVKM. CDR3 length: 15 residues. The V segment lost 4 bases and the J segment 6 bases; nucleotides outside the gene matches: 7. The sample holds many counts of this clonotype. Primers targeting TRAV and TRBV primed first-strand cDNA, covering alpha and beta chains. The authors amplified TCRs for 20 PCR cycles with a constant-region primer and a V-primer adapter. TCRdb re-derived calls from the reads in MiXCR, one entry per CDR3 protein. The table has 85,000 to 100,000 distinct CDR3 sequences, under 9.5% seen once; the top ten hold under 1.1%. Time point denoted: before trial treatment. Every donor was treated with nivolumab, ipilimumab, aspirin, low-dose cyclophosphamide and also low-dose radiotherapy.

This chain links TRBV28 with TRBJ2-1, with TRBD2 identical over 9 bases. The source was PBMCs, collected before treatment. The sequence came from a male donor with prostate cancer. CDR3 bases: TGTGCCAGCAGTTCGACGGGACTAGCCCGCAATGAGCAGTTCTTC. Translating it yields CASSSTGLARNEQFF.